This T cell receptor (beta chain) was captured in a study of shared clonotypes between healthy human individuals. Findings and limits, study-wide: Among donors, the sharing of clonotypes was expected to be influenced by sequencing depth. Lower generation probabilities were found for non-shared clonotypes than for those shared by all four donors.

Comment on this clone: The antigen is undetermined.

Generated by immunoSEQ multiplex PCR, the TCRdb table keeps only in-frame clones and is missing some. Of about 1.1 million clones in the sample, around 82% are singletons; the top ten hold 0.5% to 0.65%. Germline trimming cut 6 bases from V and 3 bases from J; bases unmatched to any gene: 12. The germline V gene encodes CDR1 LNHDA and CDR2 SQIVND (reference sequence). This CDR3 has 16 amino acids. The chain combines TRBV19 with TRBJ2-5, with 8 bases aligning to TRBD2. Source material: memory CD4+ T cells from PBMCs. Subset defined: CD45RA-negative fraction. The receptor's source is a young man in good health. Some clones in this sample may be carry-over from other donors' samples. The CDR3 DNA reads as TGTGCCAGTAGCCCGGGACTAGGGAGGGGGGAAGAGACCCAGTACTTC. This translates into CASSPGLGRGEETQYF.